This TCR beta chain derives from a study of cytomegalovirus exposure and HLA in healthy donors. Whole-study findings and limits: For most TCR sequences rarity was the rule, although some public TCRs occurred in many donors. Diagnosis of cytomegalovirus status made by the classifier reportedly showed high specificity and sensitivity.

Trimming removed 4 bases from V and 2 bases from J; junction bases left unmatched: 5. Germline-derived CDR1 and CDR2 are SGHTA and FQGTGA. The CDR3 is 16 amino acids. Only a few counts were recorded for this clone. Antigen specificity is unknown. Measured with immunoSEQ multiplex PCR; TCRdb has only the in-frame clones, and not every one. Here the sample spans roughly 50,000 clones, roughly nine tenths being singletons. The chain joins TRBV7-3 to TRBJ2-6, with 7 positions matching TRBD2. The sequence was obtained from a man aged 18-30 years in good health and CMV-seronegative. The sample was PBMCs. CDR3: CASSSPGGTGANVLTF. The CDR3 DNA is TGTGCCAGCAGCTCCCCCGGGGGGACTGGGGCCAACGTCCTGACTTTC. Full variable domain (remainder filled in from reference TRBV7-3 and TRBJ2-6): GAGVSQTPSNKVTEKGKYVELRCDPISGHTALYWYRQSLGQGPEFLIYFQGTGAADDSGLPNDRFFAVRPEGSVSTLKIQRTERGDSAVYLCASSSPGGTGANVLTFGAGSRLTVL.